These T cell receptor beta chains were read from a single sample in a study of T cell repertoires in cytomegalovirus infection. One entry per CDR3 protein results from TCRdb running MiXCR on the reads. The repertoire consists of about 230,000 distinct CDR3 sequences, with roughly 23% occurring once and the leading ten covering about 20%. The sample consisted of CD8+ T cells from PBMCs. The receptor set was obtained from a human donor in good health (CMV status not recorded). Some clones in this sample may be carry-over from other donors' samples. CDR3s include the opening cysteine and the closing phenylalanine or tryptophan. The D gene is left open where the match is weak. Clone size, where shown, is once, few, many, or a class for clones that have expanded.

cdr3_aa: CASSSPREGGLNTEAFF; cdr3_nt: TGTGCCAGTAGTAGTCCCAGGGAGGGCGGTTTGAACACTGAAGCTTTCTTT; j_call: TRBJ1-1; d_call: -; clone_size: -; v_call: TRBV19
cdr3_aa: CASSLSRTGDTDTQYF; cdr3_nt: TGTGCCAGCAGTTTATCCAGGACAGGGGACACAGATACGCAGTATTTT; j_call: TRBJ2-3; d_call: TRBD1; clone_size: -; v_call: TRBV27
cdr3_aa: CASSLQGAYGYTF; cdr3_nt: TGTGCCAGCAGTTTACAGGGGGCATACGGCTACACCTTC; j_call: TRBJ1-2; d_call: TRBD1; clone_size: -; v_call: TRBV6-6
cdr3_aa: CASSFVGYNEQFF; cdr3_nt: TGTGCCAGCAGTTTTGTAGGGTACAATGAGCAGTTCTTC; j_call: TRBJ2-1; d_call: -; clone_size: many; v_call: TRBV28
cdr3_aa: CASSLTFSTDTQYF; cdr3_nt: TGTGCCAGCAGCCTTACCTTTAGTACAGATACGCAGTATTTT; j_call: TRBJ2-3; d_call: -; clone_size: few; v_call: TRBV12-3/TRBV12-4
cdr3_aa: CSVEDLAGPDEQFF; cdr3_nt: TGCAGCGTTGAAGATCTCGCAGGGCCAGATGAGCAGTTCTTC; j_call: TRBJ2-1; d_call: -; clone_size: few; v_call: TRBV29-1
cdr3_aa: CASSIEIRALGEQYF; cdr3_nt: TGTGCCAGTAGTATAGAGATCAGGGCTCTTGGGGAGCAGTACTTC; j_call: TRBJ2-7; d_call: -; clone_size: few; v_call: TRBV19
cdr3_aa: CASSLAGGRDDEQFF; cdr3_nt: TGTGCCAGCAGCTTGGCCGGGGGGAGGGACGATGAGCAGTTCTTC; j_call: TRBJ2-1; d_call: TRBD2; clone_size: -; v_call: TRBV5-6
cdr3_aa: CASSLGQINNREF; cdr3_nt: TGTGCCAGCAGCTTAGGTCAAATTAATAACCGGGAATTC; j_call: TRBJ2-4; d_call: -; clone_size: -; v_call: TRBV7-9
cdr3_aa: CASSDPGQLYGYTF; cdr3_nt: TGTGCCAGCAGTGACCCGGGACAGCTGTATGGCTACACCTTC; j_call: TRBJ1-2; d_call: TRBD1; clone_size: -; v_call: TRBV28
cdr3_aa: CASSRTNLDEQFF; cdr3_nt: TGTGCCAGCAGCCGGACAAATTTGGATGAGCAGTTCTTC; j_call: TRBJ2-1; d_call: -; clone_size: -; v_call: TRBV7-3
cdr3_aa: CASRPGLAGPDNEQFF; cdr3_nt: TGTGCCAGCAGACCGGGACTAGCGGGCCCTGACAATGAGCAGTTCTTC; j_call: TRBJ2-1; d_call: TRBD2; clone_size: few; v_call: TRBV12-3/TRBV12-4
cdr3_aa: CSARDLDRENTEAFF; cdr3_nt: TGCAGTGCTAGAGATCTGGACAGAGAGAACACTGAAGCTTTCTTT; j_call: TRBJ1-1; d_call: -; clone_size: -; v_call: TRBV20-1
cdr3_aa: CASSLNPGLAVYNEQFF; cdr3_nt: TGTGCCAGCAGCCTAAACCCGGGACTAGCGGTCTACAATGAGCAGTTCTTC; j_call: TRBJ2-1; d_call: TRBD2; clone_size: -; v_call: TRBV11-2
cdr3_aa: CSARGAGTQYF; cdr3_nt: TGCAGTGCTAGAGGCGCTGGGACCCAGTACTTC; j_call: TRBJ2-5; d_call: -; clone_size: -; v_call: TRBV20-1
cdr3_aa: CASSFPGAPAKNIQYF; cdr3_nt: TGTGCCAGCAGCTTCCCCGGGGCTCCCGCCAAAAACATTCAGTACTTC; j_call: TRBJ2-4; d_call: -; clone_size: many; v_call: TRBV7-3
cdr3_aa: CASSYSFANEQFF; cdr3_nt: TGTGCCAGCAGTTACTCCTTTGCCAATGAGCAGTTCTTC; j_call: TRBJ2-1; d_call: -; clone_size: -; v_call: TRBV6-6
cdr3_aa: CASSKSLTYGYTF; cdr3_nt: TGTGCCAGCAGTAAGAGCCTGACCTATGGCTACACCTTC; j_call: TRBJ1-2; d_call: -; clone_size: few; v_call: TRBV7-9
cdr3_aa: CASSLFLLSTRDNEQFF; cdr3_nt: TGTGCCAGCAGTTTATTTTTATTATCGACTCGGGACAATGAGCAGTTCTTC; j_call: TRBJ2-1; d_call: -; clone_size: many; v_call: TRBV12-3/TRBV12-4
cdr3_aa: CASSEGRGQGEKLFF; cdr3_nt: TGTGCCAGCAGTGAAGGCAGGGGGCAAGGAGAAAAACTGTTTTTT; j_call: TRBJ1-4; d_call: TRBD1; clone_size: -; v_call: TRBV2
cdr3_aa: CASSFSAYEQYF; cdr3_nt: TGTGCCAGCAGTTTTTCTGCCTACGAGCAGTACTTC; j_call: TRBJ2-7; d_call: -; clone_size: many; v_call: TRBV28
cdr3_aa: CATWRGPGANVLTF; cdr3_nt: TGTGCCACCTGGAGGGGGCCTGGGGCCAACGTCCTGACTTTC; j_call: TRBJ2-6; d_call: -; clone_size: -; v_call: TRBV15
cdr3_aa: CASSFGQGAYIQYF; cdr3_nt: TGTGCCAGCAGCTTTGGCCAGGGGGCATACATTCAGTACTTC; j_call: TRBJ2-4; d_call: TRBD1; clone_size: few; v_call: TRBV7-2
cdr3_aa: CASSLRVSNTEAFF; cdr3_nt: TGTGCCAGCAGTTTACGAGTTTCGAACACTGAAGCTTTCTTT; j_call: TRBJ1-1; d_call: -; clone_size: once; v_call: TRBV27
cdr3_aa: CASSHPGQGIDYGYTF; cdr3_nt: TGTGCCAGCAGCCACCCTGGACAGGGAATCGACTATGGCTACACCTTC; j_call: TRBJ1-2; d_call: TRBD1; clone_size: few; v_call: TRBV5-5
cdr3_aa: CASKPIAGTYNEQFF; cdr3_nt: TGTGCCAGCAAACCTATAGCGGGGACCTACAATGAGCAGTTCTTC; j_call: TRBJ2-1; d_call: TRBD2; clone_size: -; v_call: TRBV2
cdr3_aa: CSAREWGMVTGELFF; cdr3_nt: TGCAGTGCTAGAGAGTGGGGAATGGTCACCGGGGAGCTGTTTTTT; j_call: TRBJ2-2; d_call: -; clone_size: -; v_call: TRBV20-1
cdr3_aa: CASSYPTGEETQYF; cdr3_nt: TGTGCCAGCAGCTATCCGACAGGGGAAGAGACCCAGTACTTC; j_call: TRBJ2-5; d_call: TRBD1; clone_size: -; v_call: TRBV7-2
cdr3_aa: CASTLYGPGSNEQFF; cdr3_nt: TGTGCCAGCACCCTTTACGGGCCCGGGAGCAATGAGCAGTTCTTC; j_call: TRBJ2-1; d_call: -; clone_size: -; v_call: TRBV12-3/TRBV12-4
cdr3_aa: CASSSGLAGFGQYF; cdr3_nt: TGTGCCAGCAGCTCGGGACTAGCGGGGTTTGGGCAGTATTTT; j_call: TRBJ2-3; d_call: TRBD2; clone_size: many; v_call: TRBV7-2
cdr3_aa: CASRRTGLDPYSNQPQHF; cdr3_nt: TGTGCCAGCAGGAGGACAGGGTTGGACCCTTATAGCAATCAGCCCCAGCATTTT; j_call: TRBJ1-5; d_call: TRBD1; clone_size: -; v_call: TRBV27
cdr3_aa: CAWGSYNEQFF; cdr3_nt: TGTGCTTGGGGCTCCTACAATGAGCAGTTCTTC; j_call: TRBJ2-1; d_call: -; clone_size: -; v_call: TRBV3-1
cdr3_aa: CASSSTGIYEQYF; cdr3_nt: TGTGCCAGCAGCTCTACCGGTATCTACGAGCAGTACTTC; j_call: TRBJ2-7; d_call: -; clone_size: many; v_call: TRBV7-9
cdr3_aa: CASSAGATEAFF; cdr3_nt: TGTGCCAGTAGTGCGGGGGCAACTGAAGCTTTCTTT; j_call: TRBJ1-1; d_call: -; clone_size: -; v_call: TRBV19
cdr3_aa: CASSKEGNIQYF; cdr3_nt: TGTGCCAGTAGCAAGGAGGGAAACATTCAGTACTTC; j_call: TRBJ2-4; d_call: -; clone_size: many; v_call: TRBV19
cdr3_aa: CASSAPGLALTQYF; cdr3_nt: TGTGCCAGCAGTGCACCGGGACTAGCATTGACCCAGTACTTC; j_call: TRBJ2-5; d_call: TRBD2; clone_size: many; v_call: TRBV12-3/TRBV12-4
cdr3_aa: CASSEALGGGTQETQYF; cdr3_nt: TGTGCCAGCAGTGAAGCGCTTGGCGGGGGGACCCAAGAGACCCAGTACTTC; j_call: TRBJ2-5; d_call: TRBD2; clone_size: -; v_call: TRBV2
cdr3_aa: CASQRGWQLDEQFF; cdr3_nt: TGTGCCAGTCAGCGGGGATGGCAATTGGATGAGCAGTTCTTC; j_call: TRBJ2-1; d_call: TRBD2; clone_size: -; v_call: TRBV19
cdr3_aa: CASRERGGWEQYF; cdr3_nt: TGTGCCAGCAGGGAGCGGGGGGGCTGGGAGCAGTACTTC; j_call: TRBJ2-7; d_call: TRBD2; clone_size: -; v_call: TRBV28
cdr3_aa: CASREGMGILGAYEQYF; cdr3_nt: TGTGCCAGCCGCGAAGGAATGGGAATCCTGGGGGCCTACGAGCAGTACTTC; j_call: TRBJ2-7; d_call: -; clone_size: few; v_call: TRBV2
cdr3_aa: CATSRGRGPQGNKGYTF; cdr3_nt: TGTGCCACCAGCAGAGGAAGGGGACCACAGGGAAATAAGGGCTACACCTTC; j_call: TRBJ1-2; d_call: -; clone_size: -; v_call: TRBV15
cdr3_aa: CASSFPKTGANTGELFF; cdr3_nt: TGTGCCAGCAGCTTCCCGAAGACAGGGGCGAACACCGGGGAGCTGTTTTTT; j_call: TRBJ2-2; d_call: TRBD1; clone_size: many; v_call: TRBV11-3
cdr3_aa: CASSLVEADEQYF; cdr3_nt: TGTGCCAGCAGCTTAGTGGAGGCCGACGAGCAGTACTTC; j_call: TRBJ2-7; d_call: -; clone_size: -; v_call: TRBV7-9
cdr3_aa: CSGAGDTQYF; cdr3_nt: TGCAGCGGAGCGGGGGATACGCAGTATTTT; j_call: TRBJ2-3; d_call: TRBD2; clone_size: -; v_call: TRBV29-1
cdr3_aa: CASNSGQFYNEQFF; cdr3_nt: TGTGCCAGCAACTCGGGACAGTTTTACAATGAGCAGTTCTTC; j_call: TRBJ2-1; d_call: TRBD1; clone_size: many; v_call: TRBV12-3/TRBV12-4
cdr3_aa: CASSSPGTSYNEQFF; cdr3_nt: TGTGCCAGCAGCTCCCCCGGGACTAGCTACAATGAGCAGTTCTTC; j_call: TRBJ2-1; d_call: TRBD2; clone_size: many; v_call: TRBV11-1
cdr3_aa: CASSYPRGVGETQYF; cdr3_nt: TGTGCCAGCAGTTACCCCCGGGGGGTCGGGGAGACCCAGTACTTC; j_call: TRBJ2-5; d_call: TRBD2; clone_size: few; v_call: TRBV6-5
cdr3_aa: CASSHGPASSSLEQYF; cdr3_nt: TGCGCCAGCAGCCATGGCCCTGCCTCCTCCTCCCTCGAGCAGTACTTC; j_call: TRBJ2-7; d_call: -; clone_size: -; v_call: TRBV4-1
cdr3_aa: CSARDYRVGAEQYF; cdr3_nt: TGCAGTGCTAGAGACTACAGGGTCGGAGCCGAGCAGTACTTC; j_call: TRBJ2-7; d_call: -; clone_size: -; v_call: TRBV20-1
cdr3_aa: CASSPGVLYEQYF; cdr3_nt: TGTGCCAGCAGTCCCGGGGTCCTCTACGAGCAGTACTTC; j_call: TRBJ2-7; d_call: -; clone_size: many; v_call: TRBV12-3/TRBV12-4
cdr3_aa: CASSASMTGDEQYF; cdr3_nt: TGTGCCAGCAGTGCGAGCATGACCGGGGACGAGCAGTACTTC; j_call: TRBJ2-7; d_call: -; clone_size: few; v_call: TRBV28
cdr3_aa: CASSPRTGLGQNTGELFF; cdr3_nt: TGTGCCAGCAGTCCTCGGACAGGACTCGGACAGAACACCGGGGAGCTGTTTTTT; j_call: TRBJ2-2; d_call: TRBD1; clone_size: -; v_call: TRBV6-5
cdr3_aa: CASSQGRTPTNEKLFF; cdr3_nt: TGTGCCAGCAGCCAAGGCCGCACCCCAACTAATGAAAAACTGTTTTTT; j_call: TRBJ1-4; d_call: -; clone_size: few; v_call: TRBV14
cdr3_aa: CASSLVGPMNTEAFF; cdr3_nt: TGCGCCAGCAGCTTGGTGGGACCTATGAACACTGAAGCTTTCTTT; j_call: TRBJ1-1; d_call: -; clone_size: -; v_call: TRBV5-1